This T cell receptor beta chain stems from a study of beta chain features in type 1 diabetes. Study findings and constraints: All four CD4+ subsets of Type 1 diabetes patients contained TCRB CDR3s that were moderately but significantly shorter.

Per the germline V gene, CDR1 is SGHAT and CDR2 is FQNNGV. This CDR3 has 15 amino acids. The germline V and J ends were trimmed by 5 bases and 2 bases, with 14 bases remaining between them. What was sequenced were expressed TCRB transcripts, since all of the isolated RNA had been reverse transcribed. Clones were sequenced by immunoSEQ multiplex PCR, and TCRdb holds only the in-frame ones, with some missing. Of 300,000 to 350,000 clones in the sample, less than 15% were seen once. This clone showed up just a few times. Its antigen is undetermined. In total, each donor contributed a single heparinised blood draw that averaged about 100 mL.

The sequence came from a woman aged 18-35 years with type 1 diabetes. Sequenced material: naive CD4+ T cells from blood. J is TRBJ2-3 and V is TRBV11-2, with D tentatively TRBD1 (7 bases). CDR3 residues: CASSPRGVNTDTQYF. CDR3 DNA: TGTGCCAGCAGCCCCAGGGGGGTAAACACAGATACGCAGTATTTT. The full variable domain, with the rest looked up from reference TRBV11-2 and TRBJ2-3, is EAGVAQSPRYKIIEKRQSVAFWCNPISGHATLYWYQQILGQGPKLLIQFQNNGVVDDSQLPKDRFSAERLKGVDSTLKIQPAKLEDSAVYLCASSPRGVNTDTQYFGPGTRLTVL.